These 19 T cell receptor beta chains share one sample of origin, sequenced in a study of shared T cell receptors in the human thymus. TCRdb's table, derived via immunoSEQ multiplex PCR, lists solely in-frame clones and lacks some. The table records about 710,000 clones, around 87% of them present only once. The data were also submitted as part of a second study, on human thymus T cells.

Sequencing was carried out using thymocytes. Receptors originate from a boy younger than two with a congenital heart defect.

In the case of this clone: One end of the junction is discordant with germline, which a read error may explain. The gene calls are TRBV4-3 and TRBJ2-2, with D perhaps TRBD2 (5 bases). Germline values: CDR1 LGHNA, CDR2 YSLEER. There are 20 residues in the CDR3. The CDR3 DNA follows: TGCGCCAGCAGCCAATGTGAGAATTTAGAAAACGGGGAGAACGCCGGGGAGCTGTTTTTT. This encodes CASSQCENLENGENAGELFF.

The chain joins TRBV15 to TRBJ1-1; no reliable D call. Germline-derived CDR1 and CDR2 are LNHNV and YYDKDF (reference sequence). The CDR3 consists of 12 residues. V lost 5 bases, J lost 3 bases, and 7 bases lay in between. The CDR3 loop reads CATSHTYTEAFF. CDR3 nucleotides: TGTGCCACCAGCCATACTTACACTGAAGCTTTCTTT.

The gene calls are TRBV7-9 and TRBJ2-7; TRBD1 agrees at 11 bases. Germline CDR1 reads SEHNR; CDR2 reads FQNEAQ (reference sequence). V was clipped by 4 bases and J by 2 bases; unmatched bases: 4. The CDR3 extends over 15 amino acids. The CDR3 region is CASSSDRGQAYEQYF. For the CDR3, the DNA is TGTGCCAGCAGCTCGGACAGGGGGCAAGCCTACGAGCAGTACTTC.

This CDR3 is CASKPYRGSGYGYTF. In DNA, the CDR3 is TGTGCCAGCAAACCATACAGGGGATCAGGCTATGGCTACACCTTC. The chain uses TRBV27 and TRBJ1-2, with 7 nucleotides matching TRBD1. Germline V CDR1 and CDR2: MNHEY, SMNVEV (reference sequence). The V gene end was trimmed by 7 bases and the J gene end by 4 bases; junction bases not matched to a gene: 12. The CDR3 has 15 amino acids.

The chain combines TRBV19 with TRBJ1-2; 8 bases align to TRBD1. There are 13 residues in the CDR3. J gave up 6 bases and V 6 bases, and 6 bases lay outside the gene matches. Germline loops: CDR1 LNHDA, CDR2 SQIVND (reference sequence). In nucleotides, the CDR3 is TGTGCCAGTAGGCTGCAGGGGGCCGATGGCTACACCTTC. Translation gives CASRLQGADGYTF. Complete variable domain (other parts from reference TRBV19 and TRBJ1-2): DGGITQSPKYLFRKEGQNVTLSCEQNLNHDAMYWYRQDPGQGLRLIYYSQIVNDFQKGDIAEGYSVSREKKESFPLTVTSAQKNPTAFYLCASRLQGADGYTFGSGTRLTVV.

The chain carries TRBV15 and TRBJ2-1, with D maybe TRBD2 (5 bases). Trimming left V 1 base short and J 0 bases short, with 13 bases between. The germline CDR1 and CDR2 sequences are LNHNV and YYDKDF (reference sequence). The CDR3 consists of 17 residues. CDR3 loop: CATSRALAASSYNEQFF. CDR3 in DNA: TGTGCCACCAGCAGAGCGCTAGCTGCTAGCTCCTACAATGAGCAGTTCTTC. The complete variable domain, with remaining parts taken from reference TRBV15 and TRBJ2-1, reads DAMVIQNPRYQVTQFGKPVTLSCSQTLNHNVMYWYQQKSSQAPKLLFHYYDKDFNNEADTPDNFQSRRPNTSFCFLDIRSPGLGDTAMYLCATSRALAASSYNEQFFGPGTRLTVL.

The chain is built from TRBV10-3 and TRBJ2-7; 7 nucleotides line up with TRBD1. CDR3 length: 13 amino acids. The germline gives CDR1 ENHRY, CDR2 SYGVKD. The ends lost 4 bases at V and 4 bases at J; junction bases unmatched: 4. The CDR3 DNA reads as TGTGCCATCAGTGGAGGGACAGCTTACGAGCAGTACTTC. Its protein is CAISGGTAYEQYF.

CDR3 DNA sequence: TGTGCCACCGGCGACGGGACAGGGGGTCGGCGCACGAATTCACCCCTCCACTTT. Amino acids: CATGDGTGGRRTNSPLHF. V usage is TRBV15 and J usage is TRBJ1-6, with 11 bases aligning to TRBD1. The CDR3 runs 18 residues. With 8 bases clipped from V and 7 bases from J, the junction kept 16 bases outside the gene matches. In germline, CDR1 is LNHNV, CDR2 YYDKDF (reference sequence).

CDR3 nucleotide sequence: TGTGCCAGCAGTTTATCCTGGCAGCAAGAGACCCAGTACTTC. The encoded protein is CASSLSWQQETQYF. The rearrangement uses TRBV28 and TRBJ2-5; D gene ambiguous. CDR1 is MDHEN and CDR2 is SYDVKM in the germline V gene. V was cut by 1 base and J by 2 bases, with 8 bases left in between. The CDR3 totals 14 residues. The whole variable domain, filled in from reference TRBV28 and TRBJ2-5, reads DVKVTQSSRYLVKRTGEKVFLECVQDMDHENMFWYRQDPGLGLRLIYFSYDVKMKEKGDIPEGYSVSREKKERFSLILESASTNQTSMYLCASSLSWQQETQYFGPGTRLLVL.

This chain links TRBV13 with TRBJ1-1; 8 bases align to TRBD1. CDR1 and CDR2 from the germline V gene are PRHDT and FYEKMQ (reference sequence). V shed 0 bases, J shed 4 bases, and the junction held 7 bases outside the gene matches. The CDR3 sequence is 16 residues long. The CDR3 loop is CASSLGPGTGSTEAFF. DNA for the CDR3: TGTGCCAGCAGCTTAGGTCCCGGGACAGGAAGCACTGAAGCTTTCTTT.

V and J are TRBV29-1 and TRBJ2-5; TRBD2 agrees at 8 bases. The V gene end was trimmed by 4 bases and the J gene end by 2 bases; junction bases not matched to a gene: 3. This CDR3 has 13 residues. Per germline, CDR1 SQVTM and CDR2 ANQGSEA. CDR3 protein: CSVVTSGQETQYF. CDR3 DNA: TGCAGCGTTGTAACTAGCGGACAAGAGACCCAGTACTTC.

The CDR3 DNA is TGTGCCAGCAGCTTGGATGCGGGAGCATCCTACGAGCAGTACTTC. Translation gives CASSLDAGASYEQYF. The V call is TRBV5-4, the J call TRBJ2-7; 7 positions agree with TRBD2. The V and J ends lost 0 bases and 1 base, in that order; junction bases with no gene match: 4. Germline-derived CDR1 and CDR2 are SGHNT and YYREEE (reference sequence). The CDR3 is 15 residues long. The full variable domain, its missing parts supplied by reference TRBV5-4 and TRBJ2-7, is ETGVTQSPTHLIKTRGQQVTLRCSSQSGHNTVSWYQQALGQGPQFIFQYYREEENGRGNFPPRFSGLQFPNYSSELNVNALELDDSALYLCASSLDAGASYEQYFGPGTRLTVT.

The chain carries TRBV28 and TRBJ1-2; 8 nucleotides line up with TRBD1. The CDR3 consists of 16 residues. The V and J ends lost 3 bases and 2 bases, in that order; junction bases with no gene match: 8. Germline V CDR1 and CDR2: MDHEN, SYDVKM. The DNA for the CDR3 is TGTGCCAGCAGTTTGAGGAACAGGGGGGGAAACTATGGCTACACCTTC. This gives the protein CASSLRNRGGNYGYTF.

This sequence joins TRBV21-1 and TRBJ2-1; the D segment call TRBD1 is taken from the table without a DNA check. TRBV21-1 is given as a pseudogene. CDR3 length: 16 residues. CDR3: CASSKADRRTYNEQFF. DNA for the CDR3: TGTGCCAGCAGCAAAGCGGACAGGAGGACGTACAATGAGCAGTTCTTC.

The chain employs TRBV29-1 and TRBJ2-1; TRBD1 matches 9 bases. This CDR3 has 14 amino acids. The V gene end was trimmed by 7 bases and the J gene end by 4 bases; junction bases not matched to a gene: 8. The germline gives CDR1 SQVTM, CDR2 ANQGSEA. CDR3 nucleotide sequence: TGCAGCGGACGGACAGGGGAAACTTACAATGAGCAGTTCTTC. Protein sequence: CSGRTGETYNEQFF.

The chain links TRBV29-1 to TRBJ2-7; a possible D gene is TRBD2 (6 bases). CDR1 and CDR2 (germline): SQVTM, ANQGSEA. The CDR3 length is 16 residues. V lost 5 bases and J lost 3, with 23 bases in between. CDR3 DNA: TGCAGCGTTTTCAAGGAGTATGGAGGGACCGACTACGAGCAGTACTTC. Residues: CSVFKEYGGTDYEQYF.

The CDR3 region has the DNA TGCAGCGCTGGGAGGACTGAAGCTTTCTTT. Translating it yields CSAGRTEAFF. The V gene is TRBV20-1, the J gene TRBJ1-1; D remains unclear. The CDR3 runs 10 residues. Germline V gene data show CDR1 as DFQATT and CDR2 as SNEGSKA (reference sequence).

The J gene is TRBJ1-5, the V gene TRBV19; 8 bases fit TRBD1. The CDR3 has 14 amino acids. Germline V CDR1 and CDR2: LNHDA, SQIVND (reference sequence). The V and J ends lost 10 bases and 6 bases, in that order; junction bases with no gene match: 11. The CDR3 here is CATHQGQGGQPQHF. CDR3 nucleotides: TGTGCCACACACCAAGGACAGGGCGGTCAGCCCCAGCATTTT. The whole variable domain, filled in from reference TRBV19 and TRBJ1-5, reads DGGITQSPKYLFRKEGQNVTLSCEQNLNHDAMYWYRQDPGQGLRLIYYSQIVNDFQKGDIAEGYSVSREKKESFPLTVTSAQKNPTAFYLCATHQGQGGQPQHFGDGTRLSIL.

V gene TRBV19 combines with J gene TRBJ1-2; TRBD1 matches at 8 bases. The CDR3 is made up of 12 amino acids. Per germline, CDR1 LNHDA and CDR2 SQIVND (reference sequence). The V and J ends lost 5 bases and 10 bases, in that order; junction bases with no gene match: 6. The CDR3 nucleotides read TGTGCCAGTAGTGGACAGGGAAAATTCTACACCTTC. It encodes CASSGQGKFYTF.